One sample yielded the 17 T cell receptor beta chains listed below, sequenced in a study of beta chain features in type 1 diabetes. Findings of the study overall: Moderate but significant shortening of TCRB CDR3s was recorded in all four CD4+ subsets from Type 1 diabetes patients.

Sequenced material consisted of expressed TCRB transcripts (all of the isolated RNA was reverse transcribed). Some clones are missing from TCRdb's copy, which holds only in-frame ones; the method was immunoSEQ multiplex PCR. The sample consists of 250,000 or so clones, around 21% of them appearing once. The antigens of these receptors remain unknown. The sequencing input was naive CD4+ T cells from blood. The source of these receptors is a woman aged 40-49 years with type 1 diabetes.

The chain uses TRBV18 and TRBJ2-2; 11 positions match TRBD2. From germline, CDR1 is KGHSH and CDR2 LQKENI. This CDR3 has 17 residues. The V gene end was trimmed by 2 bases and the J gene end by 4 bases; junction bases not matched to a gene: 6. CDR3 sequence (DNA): TGTGCCAGCTCACCAGGGCTAGCGGGAGGTACCACCGGGGAGCTGTTTTTT. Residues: CASSPGLAGGTTGELFF.

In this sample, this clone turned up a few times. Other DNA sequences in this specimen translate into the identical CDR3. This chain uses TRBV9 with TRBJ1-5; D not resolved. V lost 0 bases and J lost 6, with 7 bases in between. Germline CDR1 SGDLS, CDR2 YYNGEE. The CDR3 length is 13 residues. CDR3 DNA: TGTGCCAGCAGCGTAGGAGGGCTTCAGCCCCAGCATTTT. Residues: CASSVGGLQPQHF.

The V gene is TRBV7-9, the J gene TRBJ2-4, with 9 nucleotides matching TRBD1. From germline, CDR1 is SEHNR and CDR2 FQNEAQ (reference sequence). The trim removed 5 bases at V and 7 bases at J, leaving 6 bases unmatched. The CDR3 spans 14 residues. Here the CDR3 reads CASSADRGINIQYF. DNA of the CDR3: TGTGCCAGCAGCGCGGACAGGGGAATCAACATTCAGTACTTC.

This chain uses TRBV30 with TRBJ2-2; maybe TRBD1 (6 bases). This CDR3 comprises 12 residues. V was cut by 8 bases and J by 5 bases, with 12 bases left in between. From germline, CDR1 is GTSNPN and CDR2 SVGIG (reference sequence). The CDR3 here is CAEGVGTGELFF. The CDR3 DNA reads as TGTGCCGAGGGGGTTGGGACCGGGGAGCTGTTTTTT.

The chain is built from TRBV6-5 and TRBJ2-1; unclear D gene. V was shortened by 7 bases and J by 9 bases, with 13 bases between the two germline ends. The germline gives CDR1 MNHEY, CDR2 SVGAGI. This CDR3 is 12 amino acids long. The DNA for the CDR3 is TGTGCCAGCACCAATGTGGTGGCTGAGCAGTTCTTC. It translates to CASTNVVAEQFF.

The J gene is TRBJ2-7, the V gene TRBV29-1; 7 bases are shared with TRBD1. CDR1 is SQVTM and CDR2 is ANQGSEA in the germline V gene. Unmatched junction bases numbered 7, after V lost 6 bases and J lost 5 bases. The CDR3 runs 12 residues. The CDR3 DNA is TGCAGCGTACGGACAGGCGCAAACGAGCAGTACTTC. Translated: CSVRTGANEQYF.

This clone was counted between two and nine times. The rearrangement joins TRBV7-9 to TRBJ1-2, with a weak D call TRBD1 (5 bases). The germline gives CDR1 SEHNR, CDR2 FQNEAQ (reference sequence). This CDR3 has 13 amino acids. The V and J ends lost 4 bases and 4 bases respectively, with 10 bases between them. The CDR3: CASSSGGGYGYTF. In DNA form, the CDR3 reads TGTGCCAGCAGCTCCGGGGGAGGCTATGGCTACACCTTC. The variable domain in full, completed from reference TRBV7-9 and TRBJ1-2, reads DTGVSQNPRHKITKRGQNVTFRCDPISEHNRLYWYRQTLGQGPEFLTYFQNEAQLEKSRLLSDRFSAERPKGSFSTLEIQRTEQGDSAMYLCASSSGGGYGYTFGSGTRLTVV.

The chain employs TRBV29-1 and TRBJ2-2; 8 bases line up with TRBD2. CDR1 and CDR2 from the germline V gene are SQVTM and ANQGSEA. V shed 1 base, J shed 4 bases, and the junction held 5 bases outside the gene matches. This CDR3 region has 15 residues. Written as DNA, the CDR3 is TGCAGCGTTGAAGGGGTAGCGGGGAGCACCGGGGAGCTGTTTTTT. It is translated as CSVEGVAGSTGELFF.

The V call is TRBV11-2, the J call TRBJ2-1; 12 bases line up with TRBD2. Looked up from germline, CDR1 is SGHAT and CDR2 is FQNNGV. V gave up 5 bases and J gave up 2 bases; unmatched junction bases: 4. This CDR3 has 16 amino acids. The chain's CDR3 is CASSNLAGGPYNEQFF. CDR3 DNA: TGTGCCAGCAGCAACCTAGCGGGAGGGCCCTACAATGAGCAGTTCTTC.

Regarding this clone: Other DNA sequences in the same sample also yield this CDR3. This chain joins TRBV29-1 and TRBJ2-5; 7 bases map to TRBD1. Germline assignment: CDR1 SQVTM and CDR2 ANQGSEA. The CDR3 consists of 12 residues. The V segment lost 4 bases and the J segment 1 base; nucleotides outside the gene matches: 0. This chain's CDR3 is CSVGQGQETQYF. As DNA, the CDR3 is TGCAGCGTTGGACAGGGCCAAGAGACCCAGTACTTC.

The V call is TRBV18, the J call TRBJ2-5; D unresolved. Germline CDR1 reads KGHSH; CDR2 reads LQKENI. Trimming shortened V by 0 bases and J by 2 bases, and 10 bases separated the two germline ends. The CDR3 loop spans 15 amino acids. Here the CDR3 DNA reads TGTGCCAGCTCACCACCCGATCCCGGGCAAGAGACCCAGTACTTC. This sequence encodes CASSPPDPGQETQYF.

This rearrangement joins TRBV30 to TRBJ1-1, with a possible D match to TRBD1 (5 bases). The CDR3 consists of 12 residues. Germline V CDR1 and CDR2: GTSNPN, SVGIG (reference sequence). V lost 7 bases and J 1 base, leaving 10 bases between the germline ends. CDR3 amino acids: CALRGWNTEAFF. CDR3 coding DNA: TGTGCCTTACGGGGGTGGAACACTGAAGCTTTCTTT.

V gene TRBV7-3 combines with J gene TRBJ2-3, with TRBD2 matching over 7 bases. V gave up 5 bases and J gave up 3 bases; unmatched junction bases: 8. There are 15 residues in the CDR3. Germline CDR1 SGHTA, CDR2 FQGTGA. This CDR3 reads CASSLSGPGTDTQYF. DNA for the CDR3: TGTGCCAGCAGCCTTAGCGGGCCCGGGACAGATACGCAGTATTTT.

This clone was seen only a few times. Here the CDR3 DNA reads TGTGCCAGCAGCTTTACCGGGACTAGCGGAAATGAGCAGTTCTTC. Amino acid sequence: CASSFTGTSGNEQFF. The chain recombines TRBV11-2 with TRBJ2-1, with 11 nucleotides matching TRBD2. The CDR3 is 15 residues long. J lost 7 bases, V lost 3 bases, and 5 bases had no gene match. CDR1 is SGHAT and CDR2 is FQNNGV in the germline V gene.

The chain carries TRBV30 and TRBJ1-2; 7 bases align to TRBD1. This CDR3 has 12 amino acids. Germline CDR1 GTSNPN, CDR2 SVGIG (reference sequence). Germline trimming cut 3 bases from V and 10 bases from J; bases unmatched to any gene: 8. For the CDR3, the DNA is TGTGCCTGGAGAGGGGGCCCGCAACCCTACACCTTC. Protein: CAWRGGPQPYTF. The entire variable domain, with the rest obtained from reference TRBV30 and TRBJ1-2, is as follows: SQTIHQWPATLVQPVGSPLSLECTVEGTSNPNLYWYRQAAGRGLQLLFYSVGIGQISSEVPQNLSASRPQDRQFILSSKKLLLSDSGFYLCAWRGGPQPYTFGSGTRLTVV.

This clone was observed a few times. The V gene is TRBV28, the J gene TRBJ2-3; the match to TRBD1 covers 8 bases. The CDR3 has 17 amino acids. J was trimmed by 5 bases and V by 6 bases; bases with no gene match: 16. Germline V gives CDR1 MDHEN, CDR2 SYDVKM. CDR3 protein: CASRPTGAKYRGDTQYF. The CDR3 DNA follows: TGTGCCAGCAGGCCGACAGGGGCCAAATATCGGGGAGATACGCAGTATTTT. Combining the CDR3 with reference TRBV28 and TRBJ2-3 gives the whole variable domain DVKVTQSSRYLVKRTGEKVFLECVQDMDHENMFWYRQDPGLGLRLIYFSYDVKMKEKGDIPEGYSVSREKKERFSLILESASTNQTSMYLCASRPTGAKYRGDTQYFGPGTRLTVL.

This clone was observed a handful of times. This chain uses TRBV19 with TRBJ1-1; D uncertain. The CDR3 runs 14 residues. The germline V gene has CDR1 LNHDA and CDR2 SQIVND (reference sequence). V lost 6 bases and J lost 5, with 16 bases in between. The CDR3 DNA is TGTGCCAGTAGCGCCCTTGGGGAGTGGACTGAAGCTTTCTTT. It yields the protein CASSALGEWTEAFF.